This T cell receptor (beta chain) is drawn from a study of blood T cell repertoires in COVID-19. Study-wide context: Italy, Spain and the United States were the sources of the convalescent and acute COVID-19 samples.

Here immunoSEQ multiplex PCR was the method, and the copy in TCRdb shows in-frame clones only, minus some. The sample lists about 190,000 clones; more than 70% were seen once. Germline V lookup: CDR1 ENHRY, CDR2 SYGVKD. V gave up 6 bases and J gave up 4 bases; unmatched junction bases: 0. This CDR3 spans 12 amino acids. The clonotype was recovered from an elderly woman with active or convalescent COVID-19. The gene calls are TRBV10-3 and TRBJ1-1; 9 nucleotides match TRBD1. The sample consisted of peripheral blood. CDR3 in DNA: TGTGCCATCAGGACAGGGGGCACTGAAGCTTTCTTT. Its translation: CAIRTGGTEAFF.